A single sample gave rise to the 8 T cell receptor beta chains below, sequenced in a study of early T cells in non-severe SARS-CoV-2 infection. MiXCR, applied by TCRdb to the 5' RACE reads, yields one record per CDR3 protein. The repertoire has about 62,000 distinct CDR3 sequences, approximately 9% of them found once; the top ten carry 1.2%. Sequenced: whole blood. All receptors come from an adult who was a healthcare worker with PCR-confirmed SARS-CoV-2 infection or an uninfected control (not recorded which).

This clonotype was seen repeatedly, ten times or more. The rearrangement joins TRBV7-3 to TRBJ2-2; D gene unclear. Germline V gene lookup returns CDR1 SGHTA and CDR2 FQGTGA. This CDR3 is 16 amino acids long. V lost 2 bases, J lost 4 bases, and 14 bases lay in between. CDR3 in amino acids: CASSLEPLDLTGELFF. DNA for the CDR3: TGTGCCAGCAGCTTAGAGCCCCTGGACCTCACCGGGGAGCTGTTTTTT.

This clonotype was detected a few times. The chain joins TRBV12-3 or TRBV12-4 to TRBJ2-2; a weak D match, TRBD2 (5 bases). This CDR3 is 14 amino acids long. Trimming removed 3 bases from V and 3 bases from J, with 8 bases in between. The CDR3 loop is CASSLAGDTGELFF. The CDR3 nucleotides are TGTGCCAGCAGTTTGGCCGGGGACACCGGGGAGCTGTTTTTT.

The CDR3, as DNA: TGTGCCAGCAGCCCTGGGACAGGGCCACGCAATGAGCAGTTCTTC. As protein: CASSPGTGPRNEQFF. The V and J genes are TRBV7-2 and TRBJ2-1; 9 nucleotides match TRBD1. The germline V gene encodes CDR1 SGHTA and CDR2 FQGNSA. Losses at the gene ends were 5 bases for V and 6 bases for J; bases not matched to a gene: 8. CDR3 length equals 15 residues.

The chain couples TRBV12-3 or TRBV12-4 to TRBJ2-1; either TRBD1 or TRBD2 may fit D (6 bases each). V was pared by 8 bases and J by 10 bases, with 27 bases between. This CDR3 spans 16 amino acids. Written as DNA, the CDR3 is TGTGCCAGCGAAAGGGCGTCCGGGGGCCCCTTTCTGGAGCAGTTCTTC. Its translation: CASERASGGPFLEQFF.

This clonotype has at least ten counts. The CDR3 nucleotides read TGTGCCAGCAGCACGGAGGAGCCTAGCGGGGAGGAGACCCAGTACTTC. Its translation: CASSTEEPSGEETQYF. The chain has TRBV7-8 and TRBJ2-5, with 9 bases fitting TRBD2. Germline CDR1 reads SGHVS; CDR2 reads FQNEAQ. The CDR3 extends over 16 amino acids. V lost 5 bases, J lost 5 bases, and 12 bases stayed unmatched.

This clonotype was counted at least ten times. The chain is built from TRBV6-1 and TRBJ1-1; TRBD1 might be the D (6 bases). Germline values: CDR1 MNHNS, CDR2 SASEGT. This CDR3 has 14 residues. V was clipped by 7 bases and J by 5 bases, with 17 bases between them. DNA of the CDR3: TGTGCCAGCACCACATCCGGGGGCCGAACTGAAGCTTTCTTT. This gives the protein CASTTSGGRTEAFF.

The gene calls are TRBV4-1 and TRBJ2-2; TRBD2 matches 12 bases. CDR3 length: 18 amino acids. Per the germline V gene, CDR1 is MGHRA and CDR2 is YSYEKL. V lost 0 bases and J lost 3; bases outside the gene matches: 5. The CDR3, as DNA: TGCGCCAGCAGCCAAGATGGAGGACTAGCGGGGTACACCGGGGAGCTGTTTTTT. Translated: CASSQDGGLAGYTGELFF.

This clonotype appeared many times. The chain combines TRBV5-1 with TRBJ2-5; D gene ambiguous. The CDR3 is made up of 11 amino acids. CDR1 and CDR2 from the germline V gene are SGHRS and YFSETQ. V lost 5 bases and J 5 bases, leaving 7 bases between the germline ends. The CDR3 DNA reads as TGCGCCAGCAGAGATACGGAGACCCAGTACTTC. Its protein is CASRDTETQYF.